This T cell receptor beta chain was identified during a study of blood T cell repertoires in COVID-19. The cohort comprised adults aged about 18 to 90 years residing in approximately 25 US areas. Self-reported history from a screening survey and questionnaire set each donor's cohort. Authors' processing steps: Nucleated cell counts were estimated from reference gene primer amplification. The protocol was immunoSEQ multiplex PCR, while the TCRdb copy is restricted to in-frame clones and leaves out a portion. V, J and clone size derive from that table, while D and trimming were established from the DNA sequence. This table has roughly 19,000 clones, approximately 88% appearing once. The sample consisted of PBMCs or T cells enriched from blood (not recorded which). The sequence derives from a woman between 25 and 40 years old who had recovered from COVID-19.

CDR3 protein: CASSLSQGAEAFF. The CDR3 region has the DNA TGTGCCAGCAGCTTATCCCAGGGGGCTGAAGCTTTCTTT. The chain combines TRBV11-3 with TRBJ1-1, with 7 bases lining up with TRBD1. CDR3 length equals 13 residues. V lost 2 bases to trimming and J lost 6 bases; unmatched junction nucleotides: 3. Germline assignment: CDR1 SGHNT and CDR2 YENEEA.